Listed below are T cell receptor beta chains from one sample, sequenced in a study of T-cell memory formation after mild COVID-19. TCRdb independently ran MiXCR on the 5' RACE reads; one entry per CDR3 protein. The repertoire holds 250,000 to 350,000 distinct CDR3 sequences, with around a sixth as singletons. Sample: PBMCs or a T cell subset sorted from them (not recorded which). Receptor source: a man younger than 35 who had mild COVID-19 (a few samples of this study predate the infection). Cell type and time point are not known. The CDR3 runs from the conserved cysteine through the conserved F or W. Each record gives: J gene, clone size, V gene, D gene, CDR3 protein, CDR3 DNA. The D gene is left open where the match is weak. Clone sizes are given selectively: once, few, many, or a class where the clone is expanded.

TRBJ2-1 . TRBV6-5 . CASTAGANEQFF TGTGCCAGCACTGCAGGGGCGAATGAGCAGTTCTTC
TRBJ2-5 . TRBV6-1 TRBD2 CASSARLAGGEETQYF TGTGCCAGCAGTGCCCGGCTAGCGGGGGGGGAAGAGACACAGTACTTC
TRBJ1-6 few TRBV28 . CASSSPGDNSPLHF TGTGCCAGCAGTTCCCCGGGAGATAATTCACCCCTCCACTTT
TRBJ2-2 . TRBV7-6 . CASSSWEPGELFF TGTGCCAGCAGTTCTTGGGAGCCCGGGGAGCTGTTTTTT
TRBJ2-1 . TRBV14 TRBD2 CASSRTSGAYNEQFF TGTGCCAGCAGCCGTACTAGCGGGGCCTACAATGAGCAGTTCTTC
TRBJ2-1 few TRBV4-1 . CASSQPYNEQFF TGCGCCAGCAGCCAACCATACAATGAGCAGTTCTTC
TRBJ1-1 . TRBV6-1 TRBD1 CASSLDRGIYGAFF TGTGCCAGCAGTCTGGACAGGGGAATTTATGGGGCTTTCTTT
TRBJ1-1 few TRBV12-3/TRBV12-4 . CASTRTSGATEAFF TGTGCCAGCACAAGGACCTCAGGGGCCACTGAAGCTTTCTTT
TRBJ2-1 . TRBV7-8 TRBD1 CASSLVLVWDRDNEQFF TGTGCCAGCAGCTTAGTATTAGTCTGGGACAGGGACAATGAGCAGTTCTTC
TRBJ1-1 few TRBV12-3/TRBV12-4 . CASSFHRPNTEAFF TGTGCCAGCAGTTTCCACAGGCCGAACACTGAAGCTTTCTTT
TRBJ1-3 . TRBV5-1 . CASSLATGNTIYF TGCGCCAGCAGCTTGGCGACAGGCAACACCATATATTTT
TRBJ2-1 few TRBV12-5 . CASPDNLSDEQFF TGTGCTAGTCCCGACAACCTCTCGGATGAGCAGTTCTTC
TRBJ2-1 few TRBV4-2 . CASSPAQGEQFF TGTGCCAGCAGCCCCGCCCAAGGTGAGCAGTTCTTC
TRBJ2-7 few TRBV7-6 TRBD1 CASSLSGTGAYEQYF TGTGCCAGCAGCTTAAGTGGGACAGGGGCTTACGAGCAGTACTTC
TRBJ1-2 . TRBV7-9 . CASSWERSRGGYTF TGTGCCAGCAGCTGGGAGAGGAGCAGGGGAGGCTACACCTTC
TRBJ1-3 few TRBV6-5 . CASSYSISSGRGNTIYF TGTGCCAGCAGTTACTCGATCTCATCAGGGAGAGGAAACACCATATATTTT
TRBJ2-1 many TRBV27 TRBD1 CASSLGTGAYNEQFF TGTGCCAGCAGTTTAGGGACAGGCGCTTACAATGAGCAGTTCTTC
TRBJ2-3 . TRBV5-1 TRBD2 CASSPRLAGGPGDTQYF TGCGCCAGCAGCCCGAGGCTAGCGGGGGGGCCGGGAGATACGCAGTATTTT
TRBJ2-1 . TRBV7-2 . CASSLDFGGSGDEQFF TGTGCCAGCAGCTTAGATTTTGGGGGCTCGGGAGATGAGCAGTTCTTC
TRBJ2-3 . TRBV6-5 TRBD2 CASSSTSGGSDTQYF TGTGCCAGCAGTTCTACTAGCGGGGGATCAGATACGCAGTATTTT
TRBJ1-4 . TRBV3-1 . CASSPRDGATLGLFF TGTGCCAGCAGCCCCCGGGACGGAGCAACTTTAGGGCTGTTTTTT
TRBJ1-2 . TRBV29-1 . CSVLTYKTGSFNYGYTF TGCAGCGTTTTGACATACAAGACGGGATCTTTTAACTATGGCTACACCTTC
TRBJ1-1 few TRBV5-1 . CASSSSSGGLDTEAFF TGCGCCAGCAGCTCCTCTAGCGGGGGGCTGGACACTGAAGCTTTCTTT
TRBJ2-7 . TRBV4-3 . CASSQGAGLTYEQYF TGCGCCAGCAGCCAAGGGGCTGGGTTAACCTACGAGCAGTACTTC
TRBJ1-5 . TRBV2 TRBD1 CASSEGAGGSQPQHF TGTGCCAGCAGTGAAGGGGCAGGGGGCTCTCAGCCCCAGCATTTT
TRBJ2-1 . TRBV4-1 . CASSPAPRINEQFF TGCGCCAGCAGCCCCGCTCCCCGCATCAATGAGCAGTTCTTC
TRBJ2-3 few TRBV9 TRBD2 CASSLTSGGRTDTQYF TGTGCCAGCAGCCTCACTAGCGGGGGTCGCACAGATACGCAGTATTTT
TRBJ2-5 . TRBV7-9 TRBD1 CASSPGQGVGQTQYF TGTGCCAGCAGCCCGGGACAGGGGGTCGGGCAGACCCAGTACTTC
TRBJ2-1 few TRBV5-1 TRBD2 CASSFNAGTSGGAYYNEQFF TGCGCCAGCAGCTTCAATGCCGGGACTAGCGGGGGGGCCTACTACAATGAGCAGTTCTTC
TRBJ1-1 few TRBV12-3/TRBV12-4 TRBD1 CASSWGQGVTTEAFF TGTGCCAGCAGTTGGGGACAGGGGGTGACAACTGAAGCTTTCTTT
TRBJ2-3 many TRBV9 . CASSVIQTDTQYF TGTGCCAGCAGCGTAATACAGACAGATACGCAGTATTTT
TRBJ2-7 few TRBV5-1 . CASSPAGTTYEQYF TGCGCCAGCAGCCCTGCAGGTACCACCTACGAGCAGTACTTC